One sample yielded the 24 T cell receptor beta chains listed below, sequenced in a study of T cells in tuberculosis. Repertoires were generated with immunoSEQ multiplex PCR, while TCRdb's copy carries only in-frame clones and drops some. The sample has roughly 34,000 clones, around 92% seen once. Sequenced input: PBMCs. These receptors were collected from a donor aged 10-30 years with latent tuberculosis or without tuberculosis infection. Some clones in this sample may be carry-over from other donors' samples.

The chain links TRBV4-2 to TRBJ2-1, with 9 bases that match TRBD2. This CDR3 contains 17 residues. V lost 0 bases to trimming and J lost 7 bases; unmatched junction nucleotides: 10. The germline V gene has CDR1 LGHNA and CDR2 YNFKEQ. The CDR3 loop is CASSQDPSGALWNEQFF. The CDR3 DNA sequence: TGTGCCAGCAGCCAAGATCCTAGCGGGGCCCTCTGGAATGAGCAGTTCTTC.

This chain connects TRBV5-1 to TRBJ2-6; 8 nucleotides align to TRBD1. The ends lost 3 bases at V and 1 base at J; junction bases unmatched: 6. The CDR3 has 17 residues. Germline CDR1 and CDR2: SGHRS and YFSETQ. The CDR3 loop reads CASSSQGALSGANVLTF. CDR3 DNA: TGCGCCAGCAGCTCTCAGGGGGCGTTATCTGGGGCCAACGTCCTGACTTTC.

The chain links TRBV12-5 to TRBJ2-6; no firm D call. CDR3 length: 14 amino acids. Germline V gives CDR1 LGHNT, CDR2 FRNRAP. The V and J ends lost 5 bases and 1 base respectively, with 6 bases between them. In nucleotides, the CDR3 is TGTGCTAGTGGTCAGTCATCTGGGGCCAACGTCCTGACTTTC. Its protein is CASGQSSGANVLTF.

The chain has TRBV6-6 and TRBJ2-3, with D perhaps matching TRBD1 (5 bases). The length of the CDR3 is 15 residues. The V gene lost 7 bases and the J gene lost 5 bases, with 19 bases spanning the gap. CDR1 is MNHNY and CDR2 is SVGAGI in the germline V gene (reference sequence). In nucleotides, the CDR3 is TGTGCCAGCAAGTTTTTGGGGCTTCGAGAAGATACGCAGTATTTT. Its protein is CASKFLGLREDTQYF.

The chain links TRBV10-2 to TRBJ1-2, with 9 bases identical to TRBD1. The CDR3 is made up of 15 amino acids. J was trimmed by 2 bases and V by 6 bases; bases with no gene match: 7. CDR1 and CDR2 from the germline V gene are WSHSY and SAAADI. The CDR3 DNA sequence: TGCGCCAGCAGCCGGGACAGGGAAAGGAACTATGGCTACACCTTC. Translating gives CASSRDRERNYGYTF.

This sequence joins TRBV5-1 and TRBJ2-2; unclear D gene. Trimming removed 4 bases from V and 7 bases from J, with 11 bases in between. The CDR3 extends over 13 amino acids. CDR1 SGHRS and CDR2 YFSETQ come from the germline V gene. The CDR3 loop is CASSLTGGGELFF. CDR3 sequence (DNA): TGCGCCAGCAGCCTGACGGGTGGCGGGGAGCTGTTTTTT.

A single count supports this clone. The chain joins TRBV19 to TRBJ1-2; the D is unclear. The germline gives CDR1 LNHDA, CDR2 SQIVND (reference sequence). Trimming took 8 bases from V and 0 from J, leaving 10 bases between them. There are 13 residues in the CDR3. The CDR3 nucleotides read TGTGCCAGTGCTAGAGGGCCTAACTATGGCTACACCTTC. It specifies CASARGPNYGYTF.

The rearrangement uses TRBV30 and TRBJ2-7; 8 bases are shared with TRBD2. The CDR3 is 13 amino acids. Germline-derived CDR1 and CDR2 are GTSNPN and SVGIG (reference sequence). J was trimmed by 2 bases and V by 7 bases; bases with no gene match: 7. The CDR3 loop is CAYTRGGPYEQYF. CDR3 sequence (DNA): TGTGCCTACACCCGGGGGGGACCCTACGAGCAGTACTTC.

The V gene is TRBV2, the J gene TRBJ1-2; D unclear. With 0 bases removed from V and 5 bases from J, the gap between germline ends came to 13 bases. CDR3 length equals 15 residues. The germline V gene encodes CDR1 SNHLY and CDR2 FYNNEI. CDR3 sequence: CASSEALQSSYGYTF. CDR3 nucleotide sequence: TGTGCCAGCAGTGAAGCGCTTCAGTCAAGTTATGGCTACACCTTC. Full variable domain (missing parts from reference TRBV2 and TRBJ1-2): EPEVTQTPSHQVTQMGQEVILRCVPISNHLYFYWYRQILGQKVEFLVSFYNNEISEKSEIFDDQFSVERPDGSNFTLKIRSTKLEDSAMYFCASSEALQSSYGYTFGSGTRLTVV.

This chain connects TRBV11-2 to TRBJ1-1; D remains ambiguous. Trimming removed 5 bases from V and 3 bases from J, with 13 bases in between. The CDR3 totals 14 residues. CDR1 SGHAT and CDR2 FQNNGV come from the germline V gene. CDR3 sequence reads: CASSQSTGDTEAFF. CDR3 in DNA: TGTGCCAGCAGCCAGAGTACGGGTGACACTGAAGCTTTCTTT.

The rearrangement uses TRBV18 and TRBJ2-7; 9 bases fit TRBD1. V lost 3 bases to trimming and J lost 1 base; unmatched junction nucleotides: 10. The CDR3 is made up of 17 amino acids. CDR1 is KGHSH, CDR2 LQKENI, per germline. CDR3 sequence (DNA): TGTGCCAGCTCACCGACGCTACCGGGGACAGGGTCCTACGAGCAGTACTTC. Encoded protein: CASSPTLPGTGSYEQYF.

DNA of the CDR3: TGTGCCTGGAGTCGTCTTTCGAACACTGAAGCTTTCTTT. The encoded protein is CAWSRLSNTEAFF. This chain links TRBV30 with TRBJ1-1; D is unresolved. Germline CDR1 and CDR2: GTSNPN and SVGIG (reference sequence). CDR3 size: 13 residues. V was cut by 2 bases and J by 1 base, with 8 bases left in between.

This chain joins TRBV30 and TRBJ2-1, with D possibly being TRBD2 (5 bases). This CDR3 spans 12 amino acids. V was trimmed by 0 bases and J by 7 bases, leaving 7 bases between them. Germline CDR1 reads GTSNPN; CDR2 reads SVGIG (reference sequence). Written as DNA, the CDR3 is TGTGCCTGGAGTGTTGGGGAGAATGAGCAGTTCTTC. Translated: CAWSVGENEQFF.

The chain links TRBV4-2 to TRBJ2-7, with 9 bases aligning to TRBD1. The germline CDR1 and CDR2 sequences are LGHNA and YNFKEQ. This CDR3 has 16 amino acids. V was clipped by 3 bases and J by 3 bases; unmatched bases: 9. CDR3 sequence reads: CASSQGTGREYYEQYF. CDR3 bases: TGTGCCAGCAGCCAGGGGACAGGGAGGGAATACTACGAGCAGTACTTC.

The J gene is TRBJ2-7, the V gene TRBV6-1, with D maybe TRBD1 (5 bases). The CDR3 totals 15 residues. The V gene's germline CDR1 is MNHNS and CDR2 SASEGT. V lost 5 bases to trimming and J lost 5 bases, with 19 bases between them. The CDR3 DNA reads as TGTGCCAGCAGTCTCCTACAGGCCAGCCTACACGAGCAGTACTTC. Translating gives CASSLLQASLHEQYF.

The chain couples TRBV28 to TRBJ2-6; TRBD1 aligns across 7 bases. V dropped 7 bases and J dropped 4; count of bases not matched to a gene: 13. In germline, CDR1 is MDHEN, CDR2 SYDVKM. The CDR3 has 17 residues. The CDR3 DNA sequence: TGTGCCAGCAACCCCCGCCCAGGGGGTACCGGGGCCAACGTCCTGACTTTC. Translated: CASNPRPGGTGANVLTF. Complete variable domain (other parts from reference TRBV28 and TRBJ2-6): DVKVTQSSRYLVKRTGEKVFLECVQDMDHENMFWYRQDPGLGLRLIYFSYDVKMKEKGDIPEGYSVSREKKERFSLILESASTNQTSMYLCASNPRPGGTGANVLTFGAGSRLTVL.

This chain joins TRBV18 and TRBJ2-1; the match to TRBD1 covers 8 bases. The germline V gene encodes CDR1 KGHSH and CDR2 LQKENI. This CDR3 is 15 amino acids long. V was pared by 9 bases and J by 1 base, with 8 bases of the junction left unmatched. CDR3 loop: CASRPGQDSYNEQFF. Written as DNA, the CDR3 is TGTGCCAGTCGGCCGGGACAGGATTCCTACAATGAGCAGTTCTTC.

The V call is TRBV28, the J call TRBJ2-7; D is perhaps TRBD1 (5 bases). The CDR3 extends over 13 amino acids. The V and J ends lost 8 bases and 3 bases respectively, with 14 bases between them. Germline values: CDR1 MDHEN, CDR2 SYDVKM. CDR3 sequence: CASVFRQGYEQYF. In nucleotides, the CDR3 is TGTGCCAGCGTATTCCGGCAGGGCTACGAGCAGTACTTC.

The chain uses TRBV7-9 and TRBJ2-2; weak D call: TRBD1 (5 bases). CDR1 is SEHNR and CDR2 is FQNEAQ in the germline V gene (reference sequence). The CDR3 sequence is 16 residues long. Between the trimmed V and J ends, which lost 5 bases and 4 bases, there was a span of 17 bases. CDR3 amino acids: CASSQPARAGTGELFF. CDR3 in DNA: TGTGCCAGCAGCCAGCCGGCCAGGGCCGGCACCGGGGAGCTGTTTTTT.

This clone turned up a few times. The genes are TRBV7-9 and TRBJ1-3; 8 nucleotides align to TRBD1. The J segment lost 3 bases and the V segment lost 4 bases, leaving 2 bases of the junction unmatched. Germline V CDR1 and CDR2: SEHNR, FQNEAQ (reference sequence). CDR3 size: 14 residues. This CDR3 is CASSSDRVGNTIYF. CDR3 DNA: TGTGCCAGCAGCTCGGACAGGGTTGGAAACACCATATATTTT.

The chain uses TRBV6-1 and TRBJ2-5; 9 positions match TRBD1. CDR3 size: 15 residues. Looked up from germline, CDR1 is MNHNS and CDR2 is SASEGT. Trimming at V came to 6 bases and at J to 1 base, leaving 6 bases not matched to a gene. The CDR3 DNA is TGTGCCAGCAGCGAGGACAGGGGAGTCCAAGAGACCCAGTACTTC. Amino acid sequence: CASSEDRGVQETQYF.

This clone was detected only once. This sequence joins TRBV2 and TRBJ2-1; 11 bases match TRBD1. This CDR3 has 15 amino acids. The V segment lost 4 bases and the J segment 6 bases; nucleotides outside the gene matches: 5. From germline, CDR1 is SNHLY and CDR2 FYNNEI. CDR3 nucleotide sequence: TGTGCCAGCAGTGGTCGGGACAGGGGGTCCAATGAGCAGTTCTTC. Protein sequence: CASSGRDRGSNEQFF.

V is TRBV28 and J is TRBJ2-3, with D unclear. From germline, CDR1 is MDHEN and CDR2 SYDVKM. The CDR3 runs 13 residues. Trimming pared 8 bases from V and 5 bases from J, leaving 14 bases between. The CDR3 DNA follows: TGTGCCAGCGTCCAGGTCTCCCGAGATACGCAGTATTTT. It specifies CASVQVSRDTQYF.

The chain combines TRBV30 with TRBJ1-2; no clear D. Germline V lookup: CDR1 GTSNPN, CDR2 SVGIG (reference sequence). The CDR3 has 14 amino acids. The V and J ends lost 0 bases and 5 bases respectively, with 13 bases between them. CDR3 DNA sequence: TGTGCCTGGAGTGTATCGGAACAGAGTTATGGCTACACCTTC. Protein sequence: CAWSVSEQSYGYTF.